This T cell receptor (beta chain) comes out of a study of blood T cells in healthy people across ages (dated by TCRdb to the mid-2010s). About the study as a whole: Template switching captured roughly one uniquely barcoded TCR beta cDNA molecule per two T cells in model experiments. The donors were split into four age groups: young (average roughly 15 years), middle-aged (about 40), aged (62) and long-lived (roughly 80). To track age-related changes in TCR beta repertoire diversity, the study relied on deep sequencing normalized with unique cDNA molecular identifiers. For two donors (one aged 18 to 30 and one aged 80 or older), the study analyzed two additional independent replicas of 1 million unique cDNA reads from the same blood draw. Donors of different ages were randomly distributed across sequencing lanes to avoid experimental bias.

The donors were 40 or so Caucasian individuals from Russia, aged 6 to 90 years, who were systemically healthy. Each donor gave ten milliliters of peripheral blood, collected into EDTA-treated Vacutainer tubes. Ficoll-Paque density-gradient centrifugation was used to isolate PBMCs, with at least 6.5 million per sample. Trizol reagent was used to extract total RNA from PBMCs, with at least 5.5 micrograms per sample. For every donor, flow cytometry on a PBMC aliquot measured the percentage of naive CD45RAhigh/CD27high T cells. What the research found in general, with its limitations: Compared with the aged group, the long-lived group had more naive CD4+ T cells, fewer expanded clones and increased TCR diversity, suggesting age selection. Estimates of total diversity from one million sequenced T cells were regarded as lower bounds and underestimates. Observed TCR beta diversity per million T cells fell roughly linearly with age, and a significant reduction was already apparent by age about 38. Since profiling was done on bulk unsorted PBMCs, naive and antigen-experienced compartments could not be conclusively compared. Donor CMV infection status was unknown, potentially confounding age-related changes in expanded clonotypes. The percentage of naive T cells measured by flow cytometry correlated strongly with observed TCR beta diversity.

From the cysteine up to the phenylalanine, the CDR3 has a length of 15 residues. Just the 45-base CDR3 DNA is kept, in frame starting at base 1. Relative to germline, V is 1 base shorter and J is 0 bases shorter, with 9 bases between their ends. CDR1 LGHDT and CDR2 YNNKEL were looked up in the germline V gene (reference sequence). This clonotype was seen more than once but under ten times. Its specific antigen is unknown. No much larger clone is present one base from it, and per-base qualities are unavailable. To prepare the library, 5' RACE was applied. The run used an Illumina HiSeq 2500. A second roughly 6 to 12 cycle PCR used a sample-barcoded 5' primer and a J-beta primer mix. Each TCR beta cDNA molecule received a unique molecular identifier from a template-switch 5' adaptor carrying 12 random nucleotides. Each sample yielded at least 2.5 million CDR3-containing paired-end reads. First-strand cDNA was synthesized from all RNA with the Mint cDNA synthesis kit, primed by a TRBC-specific oligonucleotide. All cDNA was treated with uracil-DNA glycosylase and then went through a first 18-cycle PCR with the universal primers M1SS and BC2_uni_R. On the authors' methods: For normalization, 1 million high-quality reads, each with a distinct molecular identifier, were randomly selected from each sample. Instead of being binned into consensus sequences, reads with shared molecular identifiers were discarded. MiTCR, set to a Q25 quality threshold and the strictest error-elimination algorithm, was used for CDR3 identification, clonotype clustering and error correction. A nonparametric unseen species model using Euler transformation provided a lower-bound estimate of total TCR beta diversity. TCRdb reran the public reads through fastp at Q25 and MiXCR, keeping productive beta chains. Each entry is one CDR3 protein sequence, shown with its most common DNA and genes. What appears here as the V and J calls and clone size reflects TCRdb's work, not the paper's. This sample has 1.5 million to 1.9 million distinct CDR3 sequences in its table, and about 42% of those were observed once. The top ten hold less than 5% of the sample.

The receptor was isolated from a woman aged 18-35 years in good health. Sequences were obtained from blood. This chain joins TRBV3-1 to TRBJ1-1, with the D gene call left open. The nucleotides are TGTGCCAGCAGCCAAGCTAGGACCCTGAACACTGAAGCTTTCTTT. Translated, it gives CASSQARTLNTEAFF.